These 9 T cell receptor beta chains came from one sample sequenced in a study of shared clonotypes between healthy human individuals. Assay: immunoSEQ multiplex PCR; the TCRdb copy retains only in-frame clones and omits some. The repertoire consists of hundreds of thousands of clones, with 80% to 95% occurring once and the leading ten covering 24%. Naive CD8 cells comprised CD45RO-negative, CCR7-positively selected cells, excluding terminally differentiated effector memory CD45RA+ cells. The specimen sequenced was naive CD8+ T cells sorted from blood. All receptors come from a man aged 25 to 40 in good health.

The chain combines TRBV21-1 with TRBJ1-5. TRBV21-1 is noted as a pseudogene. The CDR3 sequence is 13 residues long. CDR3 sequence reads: CASSKGPDQPQHF. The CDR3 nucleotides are TGTGCCAGCAGCAAGGGACCTGATCAGCCCCAGCATTTT.

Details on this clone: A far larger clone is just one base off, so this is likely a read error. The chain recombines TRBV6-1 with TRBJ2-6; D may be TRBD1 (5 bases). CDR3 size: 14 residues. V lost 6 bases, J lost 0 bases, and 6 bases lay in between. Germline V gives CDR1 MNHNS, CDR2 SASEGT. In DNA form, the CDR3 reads TGTGCCAGCAGGGACAACTCTGGGGCCAACGTCCTGACTTTC. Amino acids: CASRDNSGANVLTF.

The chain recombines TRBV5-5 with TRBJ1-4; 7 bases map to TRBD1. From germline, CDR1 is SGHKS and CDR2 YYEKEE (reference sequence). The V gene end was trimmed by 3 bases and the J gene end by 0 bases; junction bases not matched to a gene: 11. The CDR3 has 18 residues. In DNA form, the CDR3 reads TGTGCCAGCAGCTGGGATGACGGGACAGATACAACTAATGAAAAACTGTTTTTT. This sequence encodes CASSWDDGTDTTNEKLFF.

The CDR3 sequence: CSVVDRATSYEQYF. The CDR3 bases are TGCAGCGTGGTGGACAGGGCCACCTCCTACGAGCAGTACTTC. The chain combines TRBV29-1 with TRBJ2-7, with 8 bases aligning to TRBD1. The length of the CDR3 is 14 residues. Trimming cost V 6 bases and J 0 bases; bases outside gene matches: 7. CDR1 is SQVTM and CDR2 is ANQGSEA in the germline V gene.

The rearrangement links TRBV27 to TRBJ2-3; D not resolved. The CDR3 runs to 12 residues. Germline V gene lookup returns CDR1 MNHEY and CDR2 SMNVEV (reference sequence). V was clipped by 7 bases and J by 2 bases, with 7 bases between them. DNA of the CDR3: TGTGCCAGCACGGCAGACACAGATACGCAGTATTTT. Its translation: CASTADTDTQYF.

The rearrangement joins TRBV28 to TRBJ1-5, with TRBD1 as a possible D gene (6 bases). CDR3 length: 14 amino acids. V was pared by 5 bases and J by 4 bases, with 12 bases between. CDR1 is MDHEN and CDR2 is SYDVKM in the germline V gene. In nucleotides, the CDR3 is TGTGCCAGCAGTGCCGGGACACCTAATCAGCCCCAGCATTTT. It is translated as CASSAGTPNQPQHF.

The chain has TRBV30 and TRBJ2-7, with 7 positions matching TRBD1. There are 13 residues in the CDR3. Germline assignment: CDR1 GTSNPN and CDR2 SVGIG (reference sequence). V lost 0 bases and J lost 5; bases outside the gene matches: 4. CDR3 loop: CAWSVQGIDEQYF. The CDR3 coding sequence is TGTGCCTGGAGTGTACAGGGGATTGACGAGCAGTACTTC.

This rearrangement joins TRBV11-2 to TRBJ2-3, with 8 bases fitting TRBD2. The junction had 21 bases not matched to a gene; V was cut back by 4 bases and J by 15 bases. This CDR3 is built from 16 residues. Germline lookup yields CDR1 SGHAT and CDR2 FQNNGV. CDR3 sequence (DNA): TGTGCCAGCAGCTCACCGGGAGGGCCGAAGGGGGGGCTAATTTATTTT. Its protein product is CASSSPGGPKGGLIYF.

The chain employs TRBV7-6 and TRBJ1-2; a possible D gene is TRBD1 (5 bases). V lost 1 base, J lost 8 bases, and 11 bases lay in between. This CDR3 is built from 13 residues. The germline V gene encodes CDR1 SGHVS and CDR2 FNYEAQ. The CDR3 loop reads CASSLEGARGYTF. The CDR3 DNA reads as TGTGCCAGCAGCTTAGAAGGGGCGCGGGGCTACACCTTC.